This T cell receptor beta chain is from a study of persistence of HIV-infected CD4 T cells. Study details: Isolated cells were CMV- and HIV-1 Gag-responding CD4+ T cells. A couple of participants gave one leukapheresis sample; others gave up to about 180 mL blood repeatedly. Study-level results: TCR analyses could not target the rare provirus-carrying CMV-responding cells. Degenerate expanded CDR3beta sequences were enriched among CMV- and Gag-responding cells.

Sequencing used immunoSEQ version 4 in survey mode. TCRdb's copy holds only in-frame clones and misses some; the assay was immunoSEQ multiplex PCR. The profile shows fewer than 40,000 clones, over 80% of them singletons. Germline V gene sequence: CDR1 SGHNT, CDR2 YYREEE (reference sequence). The CDR3 consists of 17 residues. Trimming removed 0 bases from V and 1 base from J, with 14 bases in between. Stimulation used around 10 ug/mL lysate from CMV-infected fibroblasts. CD40L/CD69 double-negative CD45RO-high memory CD4+ T cells were collected. Remarks on this clone: Its specificity is unknown.

This chain links TRBV5-4 with TRBJ2-1, with D maybe TRBD2 (7 bases). This TCR came from an adult woman with HIV who was CMV-seropositive. Sequenced material: CD4+ T cells sorted from PBMCs after approximately 19-hour stimulation, taken from a patient who received antiretroviral therapy. The DNA of the CDR3 is TGTGCCAGCAGCTTGGTGGCGGGGGCGAGTTCCTACAATGAGCAGTTCTTC. Translation gives CASSLVAGASSYNEQFF.